The subject of this entry is one T cell receptor (beta chain). The CDR3 totals 14 residues. Trimming cost V 0 bases and J 6 bases; bases outside gene matches: 4. The germline V gene encodes CDR1 SQVTM and CDR2 ANQGSEA. Time point denoted: patch test 3, about 24 weeks after DPC sensitization. Treatment described: therapeutic diphenylcyclopropenone sensitization with weekly scalp DPC. This specimen comes from a study of human T cells and chemical hapten exposure. Whole-study context: Skin of the upper inner arm, approximately 2 cm by approximately 2 cm, received 2% DPC for sensitization.

Library construction involved attaching unique molecular identifiers to individual cDNA molecules, which allowed quantitative, reproducible TCR counting. Authors' analysis steps: Counting gave a median of approximately 97,000 TCRs per sample, with values ranging from about 23,224 to 690,600. TCRdb used MiXCR to reprocess the RACE reads, holding one entry per CDR3 protein. For this entry, the V and J calls and clone size follow TCRdb and not the study's own pipeline. The sample yields about 190,000 distinct CDR3 sequences, about 22% seen once. The sequencing used whole blood, collected in connection with sensitization to the hapten diphenylcyclopropenone (DPC). This TCR derives from a middle-aged woman with alopecia areata. Some clones in this sample may be carry-over from other donors' samples. This rearrangement joins TRBV29-1 to TRBJ2-3, with 9 positions matching TRBD2. The CDR3 reads CSVEEREGFDTQYF. The CDR3 coding sequence is TGCAGCGTTGAAGAGCGGGAGGGTTTTGATACGCAGTATTTT.